This T cell receptor (beta chain) was sequenced during a study of shared clonotypes between healthy human individuals. Sequenced by immunoSEQ multiplex PCR; TCRdb stores in-frame clones only, minus some. Of 1,500,000 or so clones in the sample, about 96% were seen once. V lost 5 bases and J lost 1; bases outside the gene matches: 9. The CDR3 covers 17 residues. The V gene's germline CDR1 is MGHDK and CDR2 SYGVNS. On this clone: Its cognate antigen is unknown.

Study-level points and caveats: Naive subsets usually exceeded memory subsets in estimated richness.

This sequence joins TRBV25-1 and TRBJ2-3; 10 positions match TRBD2. This clonotype was sampled from a man younger than 45 in good health. Sequencing used naive CD4+ T cells sorted from blood. Sample subset: CD45RA+ positively selected. The CDR3 region is CASSTYEGLAGTDTQYF. The CDR3 DNA sequence: TGTGCCAGCAGTACTTACGAAGGACTAGCGGGCACAGATACGCAGTATTTT. Looking up the rest from reference TRBV25-1 and TRBJ2-3 gives the full variable domain: EADIYQTPRYLVIGTGKKITLECSQTMGHDKMYWYQQDPGMELHLIHYSYGVNSTEKGDLSSESTVSRIRTEHFPLTLESARPSHTSQYLCASSTYEGLAGTDTQYFGPGTRLTVL.